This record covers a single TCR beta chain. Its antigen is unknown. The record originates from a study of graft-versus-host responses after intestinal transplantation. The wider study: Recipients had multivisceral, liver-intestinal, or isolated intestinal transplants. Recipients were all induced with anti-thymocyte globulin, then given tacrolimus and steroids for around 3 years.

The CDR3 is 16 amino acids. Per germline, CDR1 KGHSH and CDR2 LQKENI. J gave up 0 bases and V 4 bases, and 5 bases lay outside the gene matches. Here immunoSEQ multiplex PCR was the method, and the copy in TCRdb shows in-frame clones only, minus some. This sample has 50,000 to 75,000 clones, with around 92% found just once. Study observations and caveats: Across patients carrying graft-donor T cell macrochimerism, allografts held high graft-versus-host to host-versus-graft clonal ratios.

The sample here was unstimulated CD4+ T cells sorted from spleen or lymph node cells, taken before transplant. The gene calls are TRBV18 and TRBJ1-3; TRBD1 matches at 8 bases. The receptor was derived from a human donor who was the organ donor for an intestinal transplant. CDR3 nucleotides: TGTGCCAGCTCACTGGGACAGGCCAACTCTGGAAACACCATATATTTT. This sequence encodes CASSLGQANSGNTIYF.